These 6 T cell receptor beta chains share one sample of origin, sequenced in a study of OX40 agonist ivuxolimab in advanced cancers. The assay was immunoSEQ multiplex PCR, and TCRdb's table has in-frame clones only and misses some. Of approximately 82,000 clones listed, just under 95% are singletons. This material consisted of CD4+ or CD8+ T cells sorted from blood, taken in a trial of the OX40 agonist ivuxolimab. These receptors were obtained from an adult with an advanced solid tumor such as melanoma, head and neck, liver or kidney cancer.

CDR3 coding DNA: TGTGCCAGTGGCCGGAGACAGGGCGGCTCGCAGTTCTTC. The encoded protein is CASGRRQGGSQFF. The chain is built from TRBV19 and TRBJ2-1; 7 nucleotides agree with TRBD1. CDR3 length: 13 amino acids. Trimming cost V 8 bases and J 12 bases; bases outside gene matches: 13. Germline CDR1 and CDR2: LNHDA and SQIVND (reference sequence).

This clone was picked up one time. V is TRBV11-3 and J is TRBJ2-2, with unresolved D. This CDR3 spans 12 amino acids. The V gene's germline CDR1 is SGHNT and CDR2 YENEEA. Trimming pared 0 bases from V and 6 bases from J, leaving 2 bases between. The CDR3 sequence: CASSLDPGELFF. The CDR3 coding sequence is TGTGCCAGCAGCTTAGACCCCGGGGAGCTGTTTTTT.

J is TRBJ1-5 and V is TRBV11-3; D gene ambiguous. Between the trimmed V and J ends, which lost 1 base and 7 bases, there was a span of 17 bases. Germline CDR1 SGHNT, CDR2 YENEEA. This CDR3 has 16 amino acids. The CDR3 sequence is CASSLVGGGFRQPQHF. CDR3 bases: TGTGCCAGCAGCTTAGTGGGCGGCGGTTTTCGGCAGCCCCAGCATTTT.

The chain couples TRBV11-3 to TRBJ2-1; D gene unclear. Looked up from germline, CDR1 is SGHNT and CDR2 is YENEEA. CDR3 size: 15 residues. The ends were cut back, 1 base at V and 5 bases at J, with 12 bases in the middle. DNA for the CDR3: TGTGCCAGCAGCTTAGGTGGAAGTACTGACAATGAGCAGTTCTTC. This sequence encodes CASSLGGSTDNEQFF.

This rearrangement joins TRBV10-2 to TRBJ1-1; a weak D match, TRBD1 (5 bases). The CDR3 covers 15 residues. The V gene's germline CDR1 is WSHSY and CDR2 SAAADI. Between the trimmed V and J ends, which lost 6 bases and 0 bases, there was a span of 14 bases. CDR3 loop: CASSHRAGLNTEAFF. The CDR3, as DNA: TGCGCCAGCAGCCACCGAGCAGGGTTGAACACTGAAGCTTTCTTT.

The rearrangement uses TRBV25-1 and TRBJ2-7, with D uncertain. The V gene lost 8 bases and the J gene lost 0 bases, with 14 bases spanning the gap. The CDR3 contains 14 residues. Germline V gene data show CDR1 as MGHDK and CDR2 as SYGVNS. The CDR3 nucleotides read TGTGCCAGCTCCGAGACTTCCAGCTCCTACGAGCAGTACTTC. Translation: CASSETSSSYEQYF.